These 8 T cell receptor beta chains were all obtained from the same sample, sequenced in a study of T cell changes during pregnancy in multiple sclerosis. TCRdb's table, derived via immunoSEQ multiplex PCR, lists solely in-frame clones and lacks some. The sample gives 35,000 to 45,000 clones, approximately 90% of which show up once; 0.47% is in the top ten. Material: CD4+ T cells from peripheral blood mononuclear cells, obtained in the first trimester of pregnancy. The receptors here all came from a female donor in good health, enrolled as a control in a pregnancy study.

This chain links TRBV18 with TRBJ1-2; D is ambiguous. V lost 4 bases to trimming and J lost 6 bases, with 18 bases between them. Germline V gene data show CDR1 as KGHSH and CDR2 as LQKENI. The CDR3 extends over 15 amino acids. The CDR3 sequence is CASSLNWEKGNGYTF. The CDR3 region has the DNA TGTGCCAGCTCACTTAACTGGGAGAAAGGAAATGGCTACACCTTC.

The chain carries TRBV2 and TRBJ1-2, with 7 bases identical to TRBD1. The length of the CDR3 is 16 residues. Germline V lookup: CDR1 SNHLY, CDR2 FYNNEI. J lost 1 base, V lost 6 bases, and 11 bases had no gene match. CDR3 coding DNA: TGTGCCAGCAGGGGACAGAACCTCAACCTTAACTATGGCTACACCTTC. It encodes CASRGQNLNLNYGYTF.

This chain links TRBV5-4 with TRBJ1-2; TRBD1 aligns across 7 bases. With 3 bases clipped from V and 0 bases from J, the junction kept 2 bases outside the gene matches. CDR1 SGHNT and CDR2 YYREEE come from the germline V gene (reference sequence). This CDR3 comprises 14 residues. The CDR3 is CASSSGTANYGYTF. The CDR3 DNA reads as TGTGCCAGCAGCTCCGGGACAGCTAACTATGGCTACACCTTC.

The chain uses TRBV28 and TRBJ2-7, with a tentative D call TRBD2 (7 bases). Trimming removed 5 bases from V and 2 bases from J, with 19 bases in between. Germline loops: CDR1 MDHEN, CDR2 SYDVKM. The CDR3 sequence is 16 residues long. CDR3 region: CASSVQGGGRPYEQYF. The CDR3 DNA is TGTGCCAGCAGTGTCCAAGGGGGGGGTCGCCCCTACGAGCAGTACTTC.

The chain employs TRBV6-4 and TRBJ2-2; D perhaps matches TRBD1 (7 bases). The CDR3 is 15 amino acids. Germline V gives CDR1 MRHNA, CDR2 SNTAGT. V shed 6 bases and J shed 3 bases, with 14 bases lying between them. DNA of the CDR3: TGTGCCAGCAGCCACGGCAGGGGGGACACCGGGGAGCTGTTTTTT. As protein: CASSHGRGDTGELFF.

The chain is built from TRBV29-1 and TRBJ2-1; 12 bases fit TRBD2. The CDR3 totals 13 residues. Per germline, CDR1 SQVTM and CDR2 ANQGSEA. V shed 7 bases, J shed 4 bases, and the junction held 2 bases outside the gene matches. The CDR3 spells CSASGGDYNEQFF. The CDR3 DNA is TGCAGCGCTAGCGGGGGGGATTACAATGAGCAGTTCTTC.

Only a few counts were recorded for this clone. This sequence joins TRBV9 and TRBJ1-1; D is uncertain. Germline CDR1 and CDR2: SGDLS and YYNGEE. CDR3 size: 14 residues. Trimming removed 2 bases at V and 1 base at J, with 9 bases between. The CDR3 sequence: CASSVLPGNTEAFF. The CDR3, as DNA: TGTGCCAGCAGCGTGCTACCGGGGAACACTGAAGCTTTCTTT.

The V and J genes are TRBV7-2 and TRBJ1-5; 8 bases are shared with TRBD1. J lost 3 bases, V lost 1 base, and 5 bases had no gene match. The V gene's germline CDR1 is SGHTA and CDR2 FQGNSA. There are 16 residues in the CDR3. The CDR3 protein is CASSLVGQGANQPQHF. CDR3 nucleotide sequence: TGTGCCAGCAGCTTAGTCGGACAGGGAGCCAATCAGCCCCAGCATTTT.